The 2 T cell receptor beta chains given below trace back to one sample, sequenced in a study of PD-1 blockade in classical Hodgkin lymphoma. TCRdb keeps only in-frame clones here, not all; method: immunoSEQ multiplex PCR. Among some 84,000 clones listed, 80% to 95% were seen once. Every patient was affected by relapse after autologous stem cell transplantation, while exposure to brentuximab vedotin was not uniform. Sequenced material: peripheral blood mononuclear cells (PBMCs), taken before the second cycle of nivolumab. Receptors originate from a human donor with classical Hodgkin lymphoma.

The chain joins TRBV4-1 to TRBJ2-7; 8 bases agree with TRBD2. With 2 bases clipped from V and 2 bases from J, the junction kept 11 bases outside the gene matches. This CDR3 is 17 amino acids long. The germline V gene has CDR1 MGHRA and CDR2 YSYEKL. The DNA of the CDR3 is TGCGCCAGCAGCCAAAGGTTCAGCGGGAGTGGCACCTACGAGCAGTACTTC. Its translation: CASSQRFSGSGTYEQYF.

This clone appeared once. The chain recombines TRBV27 with TRBJ2-7, with 9 nucleotides matching TRBD1. With V trimmed by 6 bases and J by 2 bases, 8 bases remained unmatched. Germline V gene data show CDR1 as MNHEY and CDR2 as SMNVEV (reference sequence). CDR3 length: 15 amino acids. CDR3 bases: TGTGCCAGCAGCCCCCGCGGGACAGGGACCTACGAGCAGTACTTC. The encoded protein is CASSPRGTGTYEQYF.